Following are 18 T cell receptor beta chains from one sample sequenced in a study of T-cell reconstitution after alpha-beta-depleted transplantation in children. Unique molecular identifiers were incorporated during preparation of the TCRbeta library. TCRdb reanalysed the PCR reads using MiXCR and keeps one entry per CDR3 protein. The table has over 450,000 distinct CDR3 sequences, roughly a tenth seen once. This specimen consisted of PBMCs, obtained before TCRalphabeta/CD19-depleted stem cell transplant. These receptors all come from a child aged 2-15 years with inherited bone marrow failure, due to receive a stem cell transplant.

This clonotype has at least ten counts. Germline and junction disagree at one end, which may indicate a read error. The V and J genes are TRBV5-1 and TRBJ2-2, with D unresolved. The CDR3 sequence is 14 residues long. In germline, CDR1 is SGHRS, CDR2 YFSETQ. In nucleotides, the CDR3 is TGTGCCAGCAGTTTAGCCGGAGACACCGGGGAGCTGTTTTTT. Its translation: CASSLAGDTGELFF.

This clonotype was observed at least ten times. V usage is TRBV6-2 or TRBV6-3 and J usage is TRBJ2-1; D remains ambiguous. There are 11 residues in the CDR3. CDR1 is MNHEY, CDR2 SVGEGT, per germline. V was cut by 3 bases and J by 10 bases, with 7 bases left in between. The CDR3 protein is CASSYRFEQFF. CDR3 nucleotides: TGTGCCAGCAGTTATCGGTTCGAGCAGTTCTTC.

V usage is TRBV6-2 or TRBV6-3 and J usage is TRBJ2-1; maybe TRBD1 (6 bases). Germline values: CDR1 MNHEY, CDR2 SVGEGT. V was pared by 11 bases and J by 5 bases, with 19 bases between. The CDR3 spans 14 residues. The DNA for the CDR3 is TGTGCCGGGGGCCCAGGGCACCCTAACAATGAGCAGTTCTTC. Amino acids: CAGGPGHPNNEQFF.

This clonotype was detected ten times or more. V usage is TRBV4-1 and J usage is TRBJ2-5; 7 bases are shared with TRBD2. The CDR3 runs 14 residues. V was clipped by 0 bases and J by 4 bases; unmatched bases: 2. CDR1 and CDR2 (germline): MGHRA, YSYEKL. The CDR3 region is CASSQDPGGETQYF. The DNA for the CDR3 is TGCGCCAGCAGCCAAGATCCGGGGGGAGAGACCCAGTACTTC.

In this sample, this clonotype turned up many times. The rearrangement links TRBV9 to TRBJ2-6, with D uncertain. CDR1 and CDR2 (germline): SGDLS, YYNGEE. Trimming stripped 3 bases from V and 2 bases from J, with 6 bases between. This CDR3 contains 14 residues. CDR3 amino acids: CASSDGTGANVLTF. CDR3 coding DNA: TGTGCCAGCAGCGACGGAACTGGGGCCAACGTCCTGACTTTC.

The chain couples TRBV4-3 to TRBJ2-3; D remains unclear. The V and J ends lost 0 bases and 1 base respectively, with 14 bases between them. The CDR3 length is 17 residues. Per the germline V gene, CDR1 is LGHNA and CDR2 is YSLEER. The CDR3 region has the DNA TGCGCCAGCAGCCAAGATCTTGCAGTCTTTGGCACAGATACGCAGTATTTT. Its translation is CASSQDLAVFGTDTQYF.

This clonotype was seen at least ten times. The gene calls are TRBV7-2 and TRBJ1-1; no firm D call. Trimming removed 1 base from V and 6 bases from J, with 9 bases in between. The germline gives CDR1 SGHTA, CDR2 FQGNSA. CDR3 size: 13 residues. The CDR3 coding sequence is TGTGCCAGCAGCTTAGAGCGGGGTTCTGAAGCTTTCTTT. Translating it yields CASSLERGSEAFF.

The genes are TRBV27 and TRBJ2-1, with 8 positions matching TRBD2. Per the germline V gene, CDR1 is MNHEY and CDR2 is SMNVEV (reference sequence). The V segment lost 5 bases and the J segment 7 bases; nucleotides outside the gene matches: 10. The CDR3 is 15 amino acids. This CDR3 is CASSRAGAAQNEQFF. The DNA for the CDR3 is TGTGCCAGCAGTCGAGCGGGAGCCGCGCAGAATGAGCAGTTCTTC.

On this clonotype: A read error may explain this, as a much larger clone is one base away. This chain links TRBV20-1 with TRBJ1-5; D perhaps matches TRBD1 (6 bases). Trimming removed 6 bases at V and 4 bases at J, with 13 bases between. Per germline, CDR1 DFQATT and CDR2 SNEGSKA (reference sequence). The CDR3 has 13 residues. The CDR3 is CSARRTENQPQHF. In DNA form, the CDR3 reads TGCAGTGCCAGAAGGACAGAGAATCAGCCCCAGCATTTT.

This clonotype was recorded many times. The rearrangement links TRBV20-1 to TRBJ2-5; D call uncertain. Per germline, CDR1 DFQATT and CDR2 SNEGSKA (reference sequence). The CDR3 runs 14 residues. Trimming took off 4 bases at V and 2 bases at J, with 14 bases between the two ends. The CDR3 bases are TGCAGTGCTAAGGCCCCTTGGATTCAAGAGACCCAGTACTTC. Its translation is CSAKAPWIQETQYF.

This clonotype was detected ten times or more. The chain carries TRBV10-3 and TRBJ2-1, with TRBD2 identical over 12 bases. Germline assignment: CDR1 ENHRY and CDR2 SYGVKD. Losses at the gene ends were 10 bases for V and 3 bases for J; bases not matched to a gene: 4. The CDR3 runs to 14 residues. The CDR3 loop is CATLTSGSYNEQFF. In nucleotides, the CDR3 is TGTGCCACATTGACTAGCGGGAGCTACAATGAGCAGTTCTTC.

This clonotype showed up many times. The rearrangement uses TRBV5-1 and TRBJ1-2, with 11 bases matching TRBD1. The CDR3 consists of 14 residues. Germline V gene sequence: CDR1 SGHRS, CDR2 YFSETQ. Trimming took 3 bases from V and 4 from J; bases not matched to a gene: 2. The CDR3 DNA sequence: TGCGCCAGCAGCTGGACAGGGGGCGTCTATGGCTACACCTTC. Encoded protein: CASSWTGGVYGYTF. The whole variable domain, filled in from reference TRBV5-1 and TRBJ1-2, reads KAGVTQTPRYLIKTRGQQVTLSCSPISGHRSVSWYQQTPGQGLQFLFEYFSETQRNKGNFPGRFSGRQFSNSRSEMNVSTLELGDSALYLCASSWTGGVYGYTFGSGTRLTVV.

This clonotype was detected many times. The gene calls are TRBV29-1 and TRBJ2-1, with D tentatively TRBD1 (7 bases). V lost 7 bases to trimming and J lost 6 bases, with 16 bases between them. Germline CDR1 reads SQVTM; CDR2 reads ANQGSEA. The CDR3 spans 13 residues. The DNA for the CDR3 is TGCAGCGGAAAAGGAGGGACAGTCAATGAGCAGTTCTTC. Encoded protein: CSGKGGTVNEQFF.

This clonotype was seen once. The V and J genes are TRBV19 and TRBJ2-2, with a weak D call TRBD1 (6 bases). Germline V CDR1 and CDR2: LNHDA, SQIVND (reference sequence). The CDR3 spans 15 residues. V was trimmed by 3 bases and J by 2 bases, leaving 10 bases between them. CDR3 in amino acids: CASSMARGNTGELFF. CDR3 sequence (DNA): TGTGCCAGTAGTATGGCCAGGGGAAACACCGGGGAGCTGTTTTTT.

This clonotype was seen more than once but under ten times. The chain uses TRBV4-3 and TRBJ1-1; maybe TRBD1 (5 bases). Looked up from germline, CDR1 is LGHNA and CDR2 is YSLEER. Deletions cut 0 bases from V and 4 bases from J, with 18 bases between. The CDR3 runs 17 residues. CDR3 coding DNA: TGCGCCAGCAGCCAAGATAGGACCGATTATACAGGCACTGAAGCTTTCTTT. It codes for CASSQDRTDYTGTEAFF.

This chain joins TRBV4-3 and TRBJ2-7; 7 nucleotides align to TRBD1. The V gene end was trimmed by 0 bases and the J gene end by 4 bases; junction bases not matched to a gene: 6. Germline-derived CDR1 and CDR2 are LGHNA and YSLEER. This CDR3 is built from 15 residues. CDR3 sequence reads: CASSQENRGGYEQYF. CDR3 sequence (DNA): TGCGCCAGCAGCCAAGAAAACAGGGGTGGTTACGAGCAGTACTTC.

This chain joins TRBV20-1 and TRBJ2-7; 8 positions agree with TRBD2. Germline CDR1 reads DFQATT; CDR2 reads SNEGSKA (reference sequence). V trimming: 3 bases; J trimming: 6 bases; junction bases outside the gene matches: 7. This CDR3 is built from 13 residues. CDR3 in DNA: TGCAGTGCTAGTTGGACTAGCTCCGTCGAGCAGTACTTC. Translating gives CSASWTSSVEQYF.

This clonotype has a count of ten or more. The chain uses TRBV12-3 or TRBV12-4 and TRBJ2-1, with 9 positions matching TRBD2. The CDR3 length is 15 residues. V lost 4 bases, J lost 6 bases, and 7 bases stayed unmatched. This CDR3 reads CASSSHKGLANEQFF. The CDR3 DNA reads as TGTGCCAGCAGTTCCCACAAGGGACTAGCCAATGAGCAGTTCTTC.